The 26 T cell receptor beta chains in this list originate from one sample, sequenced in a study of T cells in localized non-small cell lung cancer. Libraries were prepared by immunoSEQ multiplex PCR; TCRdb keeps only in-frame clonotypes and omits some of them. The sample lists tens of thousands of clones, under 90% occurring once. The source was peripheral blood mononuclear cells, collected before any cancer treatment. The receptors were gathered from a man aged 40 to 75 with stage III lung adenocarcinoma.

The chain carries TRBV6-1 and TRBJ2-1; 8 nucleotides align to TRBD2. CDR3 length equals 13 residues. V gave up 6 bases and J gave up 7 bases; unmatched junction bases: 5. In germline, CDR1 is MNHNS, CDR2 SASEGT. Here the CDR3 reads CASRSGGGNEQFF. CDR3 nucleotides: TGTGCCAGCAGGTCCGGGGGGGGTAATGAGCAGTTCTTC.

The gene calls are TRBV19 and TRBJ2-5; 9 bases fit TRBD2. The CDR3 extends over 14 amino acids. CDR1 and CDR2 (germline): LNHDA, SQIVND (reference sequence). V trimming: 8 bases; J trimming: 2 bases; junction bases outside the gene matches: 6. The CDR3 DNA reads TGTGCCAGTGCGGGAGGGGGCGGACAAGAGACCCAGTACTTC. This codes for CASAGGGGQETQYF. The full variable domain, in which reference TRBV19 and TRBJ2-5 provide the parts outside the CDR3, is DGGITQSPKYLFRKEGQNVTLSCEQNLNHDAMYWYRQDPGQGLRLIYYSQIVNDFQKGDIAEGYSVSREKKESFPLTVTSAQKNPTAFYLCASAGGGGQETQYFGPGTRLLVL.

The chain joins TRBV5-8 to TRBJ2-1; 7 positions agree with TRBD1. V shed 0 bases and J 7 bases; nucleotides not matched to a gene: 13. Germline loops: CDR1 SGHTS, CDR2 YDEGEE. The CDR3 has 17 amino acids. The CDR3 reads CASSLETGWGIHNEQFF. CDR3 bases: TGTGCCAGCAGCTTGGAGACAGGGTGGGGGATACATAATGAGCAGTTCTTC.

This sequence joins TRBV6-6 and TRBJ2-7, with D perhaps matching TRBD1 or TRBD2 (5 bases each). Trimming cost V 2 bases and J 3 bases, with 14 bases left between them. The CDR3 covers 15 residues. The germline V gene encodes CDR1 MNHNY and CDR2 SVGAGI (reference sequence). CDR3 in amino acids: CASSYGPGTVYEQYF. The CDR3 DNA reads TGTGCCAGCAGTTACGGTCCAGGGACGGTCTACGAGCAGTACTTC.

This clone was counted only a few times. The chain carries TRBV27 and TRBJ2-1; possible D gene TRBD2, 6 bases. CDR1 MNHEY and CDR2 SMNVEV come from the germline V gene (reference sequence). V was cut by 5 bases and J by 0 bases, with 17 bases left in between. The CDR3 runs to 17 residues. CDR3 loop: CASSADYVISSYNEQFF. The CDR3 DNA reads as TGTGCCAGCAGTGCGGACTATGTCATCAGCTCCTACAATGAGCAGTTCTTC.

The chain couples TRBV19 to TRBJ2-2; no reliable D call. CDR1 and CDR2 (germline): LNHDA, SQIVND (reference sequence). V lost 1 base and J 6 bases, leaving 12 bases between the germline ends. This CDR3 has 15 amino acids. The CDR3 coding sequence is TGTGCCAGTAGTATAGTGGCCTGGGTGGCCGGGGAGCTGTTTTTT. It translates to CASSIVAWVAGELFF.

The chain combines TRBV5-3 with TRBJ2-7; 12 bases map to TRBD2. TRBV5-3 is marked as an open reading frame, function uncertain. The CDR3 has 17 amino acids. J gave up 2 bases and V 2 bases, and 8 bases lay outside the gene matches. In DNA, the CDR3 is TGTGCCAGAAGCTTAGCTAGCGGGGGGGGATACCCCTACGAGCAGTACTTC. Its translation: CARSLASGGGYPYEQYF.

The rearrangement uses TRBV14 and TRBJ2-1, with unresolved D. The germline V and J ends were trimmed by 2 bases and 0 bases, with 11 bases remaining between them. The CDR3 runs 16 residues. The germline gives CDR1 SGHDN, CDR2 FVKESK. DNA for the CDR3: TGTGCCAGCAGCCAACTACCACTCTTCTCCTACAATGAGCAGTTCTTC. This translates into CASSQLPLFSYNEQFF. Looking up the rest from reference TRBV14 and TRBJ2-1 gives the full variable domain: EAGVTQFPSHSVIEKGQTVTLRCDPISGHDNLYWYRRVMGKEIKFLLHFVKESKQDESGMPNNRFLAERTGGTYSTLKVQPAELEDSGVYFCASSQLPLFSYNEQFFGPGTRLTVL.

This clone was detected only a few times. The CDR3 nucleotides read TGTGCCAGCAGCTTGCCGATAGGACAGGAGAACTATGGCTACACCTTC. It translates to CASSLPIGQENYGYTF. The V gene is TRBV7-8, the J gene TRBJ1-2; 7 bases align to TRBD1. The CDR3 runs 16 residues. Unmatched junction bases numbered 9, after V lost 3 bases and J lost 2 bases. CDR1 SGHVS and CDR2 FQNEAQ come from the germline V gene.

CDR3 nucleotide sequence: TGTGCCAGTAGCGAATTAGTATGGGACAGGGGGGCCTACAATGAGCAGTTCTTC. Protein: CASSELVWDRGAYNEQFF. The chain uses TRBV19 and TRBJ2-1; 11 nucleotides line up with TRBD1. CDR1 is LNHDA and CDR2 is SQIVND in the germline V gene (reference sequence). The CDR3 runs to 18 residues. After removal of 6 bases from V and 2 bases from J, the junction contained 12 bases not matched to a gene.

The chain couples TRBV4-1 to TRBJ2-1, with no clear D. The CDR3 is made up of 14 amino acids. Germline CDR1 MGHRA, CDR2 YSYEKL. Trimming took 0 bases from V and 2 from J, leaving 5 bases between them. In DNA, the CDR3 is TGCGCCAGCAGCCAAGATAAGACCTACAATGAGCAGTTCTTC. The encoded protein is CASSQDKTYNEQFF.

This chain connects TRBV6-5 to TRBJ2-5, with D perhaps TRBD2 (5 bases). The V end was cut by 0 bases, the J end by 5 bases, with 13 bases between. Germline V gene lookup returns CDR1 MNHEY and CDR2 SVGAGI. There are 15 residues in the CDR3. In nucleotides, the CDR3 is TGTGCCAGCAGTTACTCGCTCACCACGGGGGAGACCCAGTACTTC. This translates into CASSYSLTTGETQYF.

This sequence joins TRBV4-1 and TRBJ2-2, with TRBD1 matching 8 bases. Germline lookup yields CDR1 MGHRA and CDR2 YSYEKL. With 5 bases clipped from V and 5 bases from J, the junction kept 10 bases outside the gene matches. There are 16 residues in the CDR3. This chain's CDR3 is CASSYPGGAGTGELFF. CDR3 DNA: TGCGCCAGCAGCTACCCAGGGGGCGCGGGGACCGGGGAGCTGTTTTTT.

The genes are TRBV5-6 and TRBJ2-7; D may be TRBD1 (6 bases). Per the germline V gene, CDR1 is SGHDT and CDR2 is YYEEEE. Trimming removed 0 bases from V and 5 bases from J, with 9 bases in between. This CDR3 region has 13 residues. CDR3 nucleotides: TGTGCCAGCAGCTTGGTACAGGGTGACGAGCAGTACTTC. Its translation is CASSLVQGDEQYF.

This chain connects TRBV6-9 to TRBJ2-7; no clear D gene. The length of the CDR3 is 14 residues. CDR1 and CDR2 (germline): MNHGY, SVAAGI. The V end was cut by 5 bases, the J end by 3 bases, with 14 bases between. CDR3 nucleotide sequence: TGTGCCAGCAGTCCGCGCGCAGGCTACTACGAGCAGTACTTC. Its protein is CASSPRAGYYEQYF.

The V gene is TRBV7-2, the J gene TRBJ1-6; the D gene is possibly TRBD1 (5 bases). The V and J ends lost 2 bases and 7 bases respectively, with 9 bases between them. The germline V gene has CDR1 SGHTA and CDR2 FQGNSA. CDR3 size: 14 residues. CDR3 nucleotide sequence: TGTGCCAGCAGCTTACAGGGATTCAATTCACCCCTCCACTTT. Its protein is CASSLQGFNSPLHF.

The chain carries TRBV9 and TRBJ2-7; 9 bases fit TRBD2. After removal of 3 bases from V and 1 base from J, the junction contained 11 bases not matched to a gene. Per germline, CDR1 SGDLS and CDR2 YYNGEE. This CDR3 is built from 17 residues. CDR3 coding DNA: TGTGCCAGCAGCGCCTACGCGGGGGGGAGTGGGTCCTACGAGCAGTACTTC. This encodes CASSAYAGGSGSYEQYF.

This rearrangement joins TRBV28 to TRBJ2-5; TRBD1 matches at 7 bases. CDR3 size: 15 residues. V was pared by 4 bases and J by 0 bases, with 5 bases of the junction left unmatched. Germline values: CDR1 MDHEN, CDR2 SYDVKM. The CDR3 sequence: CASSYLTGNQETQYF. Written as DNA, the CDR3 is TGTGCCAGCAGTTACTTGACAGGGAACCAAGAGACCCAGTACTTC. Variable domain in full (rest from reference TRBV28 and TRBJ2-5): DVKVTQSSRYLVKRTGEKVFLECVQDMDHENMFWYRQDPGLGLRLIYFSYDVKMKEKGDIPEGYSVSREKKERFSLILESASTNQTSMYLCASSYLTGNQETQYFGPGTRLLVL.

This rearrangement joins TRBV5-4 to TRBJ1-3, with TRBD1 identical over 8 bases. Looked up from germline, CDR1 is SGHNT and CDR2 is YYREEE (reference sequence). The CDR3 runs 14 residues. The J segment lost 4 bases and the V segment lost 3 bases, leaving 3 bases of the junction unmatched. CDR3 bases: TGTGCCAGCAGCTCCAGGGGGCTCGGAAACACCATATATTTT. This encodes CASSSRGLGNTIYF.

CDR3 nucleotide sequence: TGCGCCAGCAGCCAAGATGCCTTCGGGCGGGGGGAGCAGTTCTTC. This gives the protein CASSQDAFGRGEQFF. This chain uses TRBV4-1 with TRBJ2-1, with 7 bases matching TRBD2. Germline CDR1 is MGHRA and CDR2 is YSYEKL. Losses at the gene ends were 0 bases for V and 10 bases for J; bases not matched to a gene: 9. CDR3 length: 15 residues.

The DNA of the CDR3 is TGCGCCAGCAGCTTGAGCGGGACAGCTTATGAAAAACTGTTTTTT. This gives the protein CASSLSGTAYEKLFF. The rearrangement joins TRBV5-1 to TRBJ1-4; TRBD1 aligns across 7 bases. Germline assignment: CDR1 SGHRS and CDR2 YFSETQ. Unmatched junction bases numbered 6, after V lost 1 base and J lost 6 bases. The CDR3 contains 15 residues.

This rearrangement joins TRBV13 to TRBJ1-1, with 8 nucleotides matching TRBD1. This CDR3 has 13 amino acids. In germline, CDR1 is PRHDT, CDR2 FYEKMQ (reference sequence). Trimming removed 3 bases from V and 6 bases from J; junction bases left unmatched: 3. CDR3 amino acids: CASSFLQGAEAFF. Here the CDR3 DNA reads TGTGCCAGCAGCTTCCTACAGGGGGCTGAAGCTTTCTTT.

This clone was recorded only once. In nucleotides, the CDR3 is TGTGCCAGCAGCGTAGAGGGGGGACTAATCACAGATACGCAGTATTTT. Encoded protein: CASSVEGGLITDTQYF. This sequence joins TRBV9 and TRBJ2-3, with D maybe TRBD2 (7 bases). The V and J ends lost 0 bases and 2 bases respectively, with 13 bases between them. This CDR3 contains 16 residues. Germline V lookup: CDR1 SGDLS, CDR2 YYNGEE.

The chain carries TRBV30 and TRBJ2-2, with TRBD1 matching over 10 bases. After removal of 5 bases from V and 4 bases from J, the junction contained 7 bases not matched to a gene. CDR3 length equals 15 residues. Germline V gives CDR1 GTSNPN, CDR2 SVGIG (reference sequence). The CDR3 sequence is CAWLETGGITGELFF. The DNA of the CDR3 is TGTGCCTGGCTTGAGACAGGGGGCATCACCGGGGAGCTGTTTTTT.

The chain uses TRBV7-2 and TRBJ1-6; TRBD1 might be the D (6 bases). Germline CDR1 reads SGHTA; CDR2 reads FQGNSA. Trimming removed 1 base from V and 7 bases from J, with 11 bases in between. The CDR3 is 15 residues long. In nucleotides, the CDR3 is TGTGCCAGCAGCTTAGGGGGGCTGACCAATTCACCCCTCCACTTT. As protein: CASSLGGLTNSPLHF.

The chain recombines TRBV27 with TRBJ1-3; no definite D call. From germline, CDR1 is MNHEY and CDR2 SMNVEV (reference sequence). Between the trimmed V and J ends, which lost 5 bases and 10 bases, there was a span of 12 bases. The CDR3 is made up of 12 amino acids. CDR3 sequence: CASSRTIRTIYF. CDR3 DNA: TGTGCCAGCAGTCGGACGATACGGACCATATATTTT.